Below are 20 T cell receptor beta chains sequenced from a single sample in a study of cytomegalovirus exposure and HLA in healthy donors. Use of 60 Vbeta and 13 Jbeta primers characterized the PCR. The table came from immunoSEQ multiplex PCR; TCRdb's copy has only in-frame clones and leaves some out. The data hold more than 90,000 clones, with 60% to 80% observed a single time. Sequencing was done on a sample of PBMCs. The receptors originated from a female donor in good health and CMV-seronegative.

This clone was seen more than once but under ten times. The rearrangement uses TRBV10-3 and TRBJ2-2, with 7 bases lining up with TRBD1. J lost 0 bases, V lost 7 bases, and 5 bases had no gene match. Germline V lookup: CDR1 ENHRY, CDR2 SYGVKD. The CDR3 has 15 residues. CDR3 bases: TGTGCCATCATGGGGACAGTCTCGAACACCGGGGAGCTGTTTTTT. Protein: CAIMGTVSNTGELFF.

V usage is TRBV5-1 and J usage is TRBJ1-1, with a possible D match to TRBD1 (5 bases). CDR1 is SGHRS and CDR2 is YFSETQ in the germline V gene. The V and J ends lost 0 bases and 4 bases respectively, with 13 bases between them. The CDR3 consists of 15 residues. This CDR3 is CASSLGEGWGTEAFF. CDR3 DNA: TGCGCCAGCAGCTTGGGGGAGGGGTGGGGCACTGAAGCTTTCTTT.

The chain employs TRBV4-2 and TRBJ1-2; D uncertain. Trimming shortened V by 1 base and J by 0 bases, and 15 bases separated the two germline ends. The germline CDR1 and CDR2 sequences are LGHNA and YNFKEQ. The CDR3 consists of 17 residues. In DNA form, the CDR3 reads TGTGCCAGCAGCCAAGGTATGACGGACTTTACTAACTATGGCTACACCTTC. Translating it yields CASSQGMTDFTNYGYTF.

The chain carries TRBV7-9 and TRBJ2-7, with a possible D match to TRBD1 (6 bases). Germline CDR1 reads SEHNR; CDR2 reads FQNEAQ (reference sequence). Trimming pared 1 base from V and 2 bases from J, leaving 21 bases between. This CDR3 has 18 amino acids. The CDR3 DNA reads as TGTGCCAGCAGCTTAGGTCTTAGAACGGACAGATGGCCCTACGAGCAGTACTTC. The encoded protein is CASSLGLRTDRWPYEQYF.

The rearrangement uses TRBV29-1 and TRBJ1-1; D not resolved. Germline V lookup: CDR1 SQVTM, CDR2 ANQGSEA. The CDR3 covers 13 residues. Trimming cost V 0 bases and J 3 bases, with 8 bases left between them. CDR3: CSVEEGLDTEAFF. CDR3 coding DNA: TGCAGCGTTGAAGAGGGCTTGGACACTGAAGCTTTCTTT.

The chain carries TRBV5-1 and TRBJ2-3, with 9 positions matching TRBD2. Germline-derived CDR1 and CDR2 are SGHRS and YFSETQ. V lost 0 bases and J lost 4; bases outside the gene matches: 3. The CDR3 length is 15 residues. In DNA form, the CDR3 reads TGCGCCAGCAGCTTGGTTGGCGGGGGGGCAGATACGCAGTATTTT. Protein product: CASSLVGGGADTQYF.

This rearrangement joins TRBV27 to TRBJ2-5; 10 bases fit TRBD1. The CDR3 totals 17 residues. V was clipped by 6 bases and J by 3 bases; unmatched bases: 13. The germline CDR1 and CDR2 sequences are MNHEY and SMNVEV (reference sequence). The CDR3: CASSRKKAGTGEETQYF. CDR3 bases: TGTGCCAGCAGCAGGAAAAAGGCCGGGACAGGGGAAGAGACCCAGTACTTC.

The chain carries TRBV4-2 and TRBJ1-5; no firm D call. Germline CDR1 LGHNA, CDR2 YNFKEQ. Trimming stripped 2 bases from V and 4 bases from J, with 12 bases between. CDR3 length equals 15 residues. This chain's CDR3 is CASSQISGVNQPQHF. The CDR3 nucleotides read TGTGCCAGCAGCCAAATTTCGGGAGTTAATCAGCCCCAGCATTTT.

The gene calls are TRBV2 and TRBJ1-2; 7 nucleotides match TRBD1. Germline CDR1 and CDR2: SNHLY and FYNNEI. Germline trimming cut 4 bases from V and 4 bases from J; bases unmatched to any gene: 6. The CDR3 is 14 residues long. The CDR3 loop is CASSGTGGSYGYTF. In DNA form, the CDR3 reads TGTGCCAGCAGTGGGACAGGAGGCTCCTATGGCTACACCTTC.

V usage is TRBV6-5 and J usage is TRBJ1-5; D possibly corresponds to TRBD1 (5 bases). The CDR3 covers 15 residues. The V gene lost 0 bases and the J gene lost 3 bases, with 9 bases spanning the gap. CDR1 and CDR2 (germline): MNHEY, SVGAGI. Written as DNA, the CDR3 is TGTGCCAGCAGTTACTCAGGAGGGGTCAATCAGCCCCAGCATTTT. Translation: CASSYSGGVNQPQHF.

This clone has a single count. The CDR3 DNA reads TGTGCCAGCAGCAGAGGGGGCGGGGAATCCTACAATGAGCAGTTCTTC. Translation: CASSRGGGESYNEQFF. V usage is TRBV7-2 and J usage is TRBJ2-1, with a possible D match to TRBD1 (7 bases). The length of the CDR3 is 16 residues. V shed 5 bases and J shed 1 base, with 15 bases lying between them. Germline loops: CDR1 SGHTA, CDR2 FQGNSA. Combining the CDR3 with reference TRBV7-2 and TRBJ2-1 gives the whole variable domain GAGVSQSPSNKVTEKGKDVELRCDPISGHTALYWYRQSLGQGLEFLIYFQGNSAPDKSGLPSDRFSAERTGGSVSTLTIQRTQQEDSAVYLCASSRGGGESYNEQFFGPGTRLTVL.

The chain joins TRBV28 to TRBJ1-2; D might be TRBD1 (5 bases). V lost 4 bases to trimming and J lost 7 bases, with 22 bases between them. Germline loops: CDR1 MDHEN, CDR2 SYDVKM. This CDR3 has 16 amino acids. This chain's CDR3 is CASSSGGQWGGSGYTF. CDR3 coding DNA: TGTGCCAGCAGTTCGGGCGGACAATGGGGAGGTTCTGGCTACACCTTC.

The gene calls are TRBV7-9 and TRBJ2-7; D uncertain. Germline CDR1 is SEHNR and CDR2 is FQNEAQ (reference sequence). V lost 2 bases and J lost 0, with 11 bases in between. The CDR3 has 15 residues. The CDR3 coding sequence is TGTGCCAGCAGCTTACGAGTGGAGAGCTCCTACGAGCAGTACTTC. It codes for CASSLRVESSYEQYF.

J is TRBJ1-1 and V is TRBV11-2; D perhaps matches TRBD1 (6 bases). The V end lost 1 base, the J end lost 7 bases, and 13 bases lay between the germline ends. This CDR3 has 14 amino acids. Germline V lookup: CDR1 SGHAT, CDR2 FQNNGV. CDR3 sequence: CASSLVPGDYEAFF. The CDR3 DNA reads as TGTGCCAGCAGCTTAGTTCCAGGGGATTATGAAGCTTTCTTT.

The chain joins TRBV5-4 to TRBJ1-1, with 9 nucleotides matching TRBD1. CDR1 and CDR2 from the germline V gene are SGHNT and YYREEE (reference sequence). There are 14 residues in the CDR3. The V gene end was trimmed by 4 bases and the J gene end by 5 bases; junction bases not matched to a gene: 6. The CDR3 sequence: CASSPRDRVTEAFF. The CDR3, as DNA: TGTGCCAGCAGCCCCCGGGACAGGGTGACTGAAGCTTTCTTT.

The chain is built from TRBV28 and TRBJ1-4, with 8 bases that match TRBD1. The germline V gene has CDR1 MDHEN and CDR2 SYDVKM. The CDR3 has 12 residues. V lost 5 bases and J lost 16; bases outside the gene matches: 9. Here the CDR3 reads CASSTPDREKFF. CDR3 DNA sequence: TGTGCCAGCAGTACCCCGGACAGGGAGAAGTTTTTT.

The chain couples TRBV27 to TRBJ1-6; 7 nucleotides match TRBD1. The V segment lost 2 bases and the J segment 8 bases; nucleotides outside the gene matches: 15. This CDR3 has 18 amino acids. The germline gives CDR1 MNHEY, CDR2 SMNVEV (reference sequence). Written as DNA, the CDR3 is TGTGCCAGCAGTTTAAAAACGCTCTGGAGGGGGACAGATTCACCCCTCCACTTT. Its protein product is CASSLKTLWRGTDSPLHF.

A note on this clone: The identical CDR3 is also encoded by other nucleotide sequences in the sample. The chain recombines TRBV5-5 with TRBJ1-5, with D possibly TRBD1 on 6 matching bases. Trimming stripped 0 bases from V and 4 bases from J, with 11 bases between. This CDR3 spans 15 amino acids. Germline loops: CDR1 SGHKS, CDR2 YYEKEE (reference sequence). This CDR3 is CASSLGSTGNQPQHF. The CDR3 DNA sequence: TGTGCCAGCAGCTTGGGATCCACAGGGAATCAGCCCCAGCATTTT.

This chain connects TRBV29-1 to TRBJ1-1, with TRBD1 as a possible D gene (6 bases). With 6 bases removed from V and 11 bases from J, the gap between germline ends came to 25 bases. Germline CDR1 is SQVTM and CDR2 is ANQGSEA. CDR3 length: 14 residues. CDR3 bases: TGCAGCGTGAGAGGGGGGGGATTGCGGTTAGGCGCTTTCTTT. Amino acids: CSVRGGGLRLGAFF.

This clone showed up just a few times. This sequence joins TRBV28 and TRBJ1-2; TRBD1 is a possible D gene (6 bases). The CDR3 spans 15 residues. Deletions cut 4 bases from V and 8 bases from J, with 20 bases between. The germline CDR1 and CDR2 sequences are MDHEN and SYDVKM. The CDR3 sequence: CASSSPSTGREGYTF. For the CDR3, the DNA is TGTGCCAGCAGTTCGCCCTCAACAGGGAGAGAAGGCTACACCTTC.